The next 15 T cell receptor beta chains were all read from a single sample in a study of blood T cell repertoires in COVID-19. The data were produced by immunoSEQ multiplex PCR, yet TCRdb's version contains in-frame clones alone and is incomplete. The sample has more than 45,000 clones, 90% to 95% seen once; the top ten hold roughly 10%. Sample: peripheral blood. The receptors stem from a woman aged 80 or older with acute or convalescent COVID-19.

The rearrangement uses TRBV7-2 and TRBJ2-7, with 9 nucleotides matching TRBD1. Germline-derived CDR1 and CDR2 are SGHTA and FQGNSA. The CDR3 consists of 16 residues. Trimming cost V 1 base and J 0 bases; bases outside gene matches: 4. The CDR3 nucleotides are TGTGCCAGCAGCTTAGATCTGGACAGGGGCTCCTACGAGCAGTACTTC. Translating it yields CASSLDLDRGSYEQYF.

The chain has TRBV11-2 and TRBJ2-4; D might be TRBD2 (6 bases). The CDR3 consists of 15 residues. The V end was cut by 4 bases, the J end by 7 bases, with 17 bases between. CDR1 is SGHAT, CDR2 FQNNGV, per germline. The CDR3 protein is CASSWDSRGGNIQYF. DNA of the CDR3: TGTGCCAGCAGCTGGGACTCTAGAGGAGGTAACATTCAGTACTTC. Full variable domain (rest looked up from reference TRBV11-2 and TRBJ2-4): EAGVAQSPRYKIIEKRQSVAFWCNPISGHATLYWYQQILGQGPKLLIQFQNNGVVDDSQLPKDRFSAERLKGVDSTLKIQPAKLEDSAVYLCASSWDSRGGNIQYFGAGTRLSVL.

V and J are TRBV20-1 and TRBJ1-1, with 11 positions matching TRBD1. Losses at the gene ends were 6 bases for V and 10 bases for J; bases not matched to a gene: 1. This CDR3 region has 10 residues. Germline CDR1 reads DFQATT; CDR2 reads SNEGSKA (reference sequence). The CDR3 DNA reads TGCAGTGCAGGACAGGGGGCAGCTTTCTTT. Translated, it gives CSAGQGAAFF.

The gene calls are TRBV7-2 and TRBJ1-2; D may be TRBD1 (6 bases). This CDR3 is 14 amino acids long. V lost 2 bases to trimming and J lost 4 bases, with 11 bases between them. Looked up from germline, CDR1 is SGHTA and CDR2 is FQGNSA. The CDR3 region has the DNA TGTGCCAGCAGCTTAACAGGGTCCCTCTATGGCTACACCTTC. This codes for CASSLTGSLYGYTF.

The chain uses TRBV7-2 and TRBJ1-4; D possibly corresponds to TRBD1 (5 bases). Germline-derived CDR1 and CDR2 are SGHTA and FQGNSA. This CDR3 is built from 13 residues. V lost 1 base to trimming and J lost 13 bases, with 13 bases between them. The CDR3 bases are TGTGCCAGCAGCTTAGAGGCCTACGGGGGACTGTTTTTT. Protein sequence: CASSLEAYGGLFF.

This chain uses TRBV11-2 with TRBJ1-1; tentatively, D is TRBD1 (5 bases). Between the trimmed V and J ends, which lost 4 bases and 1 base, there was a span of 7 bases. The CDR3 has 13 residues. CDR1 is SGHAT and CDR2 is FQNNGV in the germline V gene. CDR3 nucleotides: TGTGCCAGCAGCTCCCAGGGGAACACTGAAGCTTTCTTT. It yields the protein CASSSQGNTEAFF.

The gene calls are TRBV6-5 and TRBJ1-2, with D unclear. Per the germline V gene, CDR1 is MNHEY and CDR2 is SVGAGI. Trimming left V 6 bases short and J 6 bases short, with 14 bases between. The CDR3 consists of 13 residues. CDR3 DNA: TGTGCCAGCAGAAAGGGAGGAACCCATGGCTACACCTTC. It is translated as CASRKGGTHGYTF.

The DNA for the CDR3 is TGTGCCAGCAGTACCCGCTTGAGCGGGGTGGGGACAGATACGCAGTATTTT. It yields the protein CASSTRLSGVGTDTQYF. The chain links TRBV27 to TRBJ2-3; 7 bases map to TRBD2. Germline CDR1 and CDR2: MNHEY and SMNVEV (reference sequence). The CDR3 consists of 17 residues. J gave up 3 bases and V 5 bases, and 14 bases lay outside the gene matches.

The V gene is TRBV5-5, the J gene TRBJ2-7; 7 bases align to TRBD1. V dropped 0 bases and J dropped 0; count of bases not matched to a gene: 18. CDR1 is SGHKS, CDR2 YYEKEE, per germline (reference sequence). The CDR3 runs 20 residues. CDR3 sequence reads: CASSLAITGANYQSSYEQYF. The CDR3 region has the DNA TGTGCCAGCAGCTTGGCGATTACAGGGGCGAACTACCAAAGCTCCTACGAGCAGTACTTC.

Written as DNA, the CDR3 is TGTGCCAGCAGTGGCGCCGGGACAGGGGGCACCTATGGCTACACCTTC. Residues: CASSGAGTGGTYGYTF. This chain connects TRBV28 to TRBJ1-2, with 12 bases matching TRBD1. Germline values: CDR1 MDHEN, CDR2 SYDVKM. V shed 5 bases, J shed 4 bases, and the junction held 8 bases outside the gene matches. This CDR3 spans 16 amino acids.

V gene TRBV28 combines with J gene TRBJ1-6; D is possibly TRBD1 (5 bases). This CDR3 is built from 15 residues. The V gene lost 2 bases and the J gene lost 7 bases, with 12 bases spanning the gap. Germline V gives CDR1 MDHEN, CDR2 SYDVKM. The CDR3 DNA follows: TGTGCCAGCAGTTTAGTTGGGGGGGGAAATTCACCCCTCCACTTT. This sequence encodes CASSLVGGGNSPLHF.

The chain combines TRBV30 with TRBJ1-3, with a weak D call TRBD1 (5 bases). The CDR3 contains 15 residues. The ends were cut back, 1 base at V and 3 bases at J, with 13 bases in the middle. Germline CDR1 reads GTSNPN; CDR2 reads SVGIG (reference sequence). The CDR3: CAWSAGWGSGNTIYF. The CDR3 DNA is TGTGCCTGGAGTGCAGGATGGGGCAGTGGAAACACCATATATTTT.

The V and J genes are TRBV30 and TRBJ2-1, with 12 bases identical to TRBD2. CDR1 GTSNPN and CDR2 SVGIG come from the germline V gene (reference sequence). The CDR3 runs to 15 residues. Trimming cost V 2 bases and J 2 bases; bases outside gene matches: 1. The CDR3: CAWSRTSGTYNEQFF. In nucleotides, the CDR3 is TGTGCCTGGAGTAGGACTAGCGGGACCTACAATGAGCAGTTCTTC.

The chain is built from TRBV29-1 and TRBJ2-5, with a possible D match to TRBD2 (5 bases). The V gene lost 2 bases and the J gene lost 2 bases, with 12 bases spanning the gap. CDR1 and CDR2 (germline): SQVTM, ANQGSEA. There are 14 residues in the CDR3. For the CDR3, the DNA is TGCAGCGTTGAAATTCGGGGAGAACAAGAGACCCAGTACTTC. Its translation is CSVEIRGEQETQYF. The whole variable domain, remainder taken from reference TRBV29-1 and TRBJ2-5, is SAVISQKPSRDICQRGTSLTIQCQVDSQVTMMFWYRQQPGQSLTLIATANQGSEATYESGFVIDKFPISRPNLTFSTLTVSNMSPEDSSIYLCSVEIRGEQETQYFGPGTRLLVL.

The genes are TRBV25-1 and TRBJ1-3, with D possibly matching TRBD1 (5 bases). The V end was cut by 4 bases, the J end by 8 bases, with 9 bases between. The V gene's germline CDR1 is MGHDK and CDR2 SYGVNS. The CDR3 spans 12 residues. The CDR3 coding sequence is TGTGCCAGCAGTGGGGGGGTGGACACCATATATTTT. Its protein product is CASSGGVDTIYF. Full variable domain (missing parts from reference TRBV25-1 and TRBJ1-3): EADIYQTPRYLVIGTGKKITLECSQTMGHDKMYWYQQDPGMELHLIHYSYGVNSTEKGDLSSESTVSRIRTEHFPLTLESARPSHTSQYLCASSGGVDTIYFGEGSWLTVV.